The clone carrying this TCR beta chain was picked up a small number of times. As yet, its antigen is unknown. These data are taken from a study of molecular identifiers for immune sequencing clone quantification. Overall study results and limits: Detection of one spiked Jurkat cell's TCR RNA reportedly worked in one million naive cells.

Trimming removed 0 bases at V and 2 bases at J, with 19 bases between. The CDR3 has 18 residues. CDR1 MNHEY and CDR2 SVGEGT come from the germline V gene. It was with previously described methods and listed TCR primers that bulk TCR libraries were made. A single record per CDR3 protein comes from TCRdb applying MiXCR to the PCR reads. The sample carries a few hundred thousand distinct CDR3 sequences, roughly 25% recorded once. Sample: naive CD8+ T cells from blood, with Jurkat cell RNA spiked in. Subset indicated: FACS-sorted CD8+CD4-CCR7+CD45RA+ naive T cells. The TCR was taken from a human donor in good health. Some libraries in this study had Jurkat cell RNA spiked in. The chain carries TRBV6-2 or TRBV6-3 and TRBJ2-5; the D call may be TRBD1 or TRBD2 (5 bases each). The CDR3 sequence: CASSYSEIGDGRQETQYF. For the CDR3, the DNA is TGTGCCAGCAGTTACTCGGAAATCGGGGACGGTCGACAAGAGACCCAGTACTTC.